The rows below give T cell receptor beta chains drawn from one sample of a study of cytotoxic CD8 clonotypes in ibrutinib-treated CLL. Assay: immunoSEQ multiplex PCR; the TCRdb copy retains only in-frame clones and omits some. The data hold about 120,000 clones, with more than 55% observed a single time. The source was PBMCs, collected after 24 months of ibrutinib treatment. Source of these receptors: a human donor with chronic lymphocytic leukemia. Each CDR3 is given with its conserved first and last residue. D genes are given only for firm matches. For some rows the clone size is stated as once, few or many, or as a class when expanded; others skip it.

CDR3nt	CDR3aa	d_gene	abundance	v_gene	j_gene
TGTGCCAGCAGTCGGACAGGGGGAGCTTCACCCCTCCACTTT	CASSRTGGASPLHF	TRBD1	-	TRBV7-6	TRBJ1-6
TGCGCCAGCAGCTTAAGGGACAGGGAGCCATCACCCCTCCACTTT	CASSLRDREPSPLHF	TRBD1	-	TRBV5-1	TRBJ1-6
TGTGCCAGCAGACCCCCGGGACAGGATAACTATGGCTACACCTTC	CASRPPGQDNYGYTF	TRBD1	few	TRBV25-1	TRBJ1-2
TGTGCCTCAAGACTAGCGGGGACGGATACGCAGTATTTT	CASRLAGTDTQYF	TRBD2	few	TRBV30	TRBJ2-3
TGTGCCAGCAGCCATCGAGGGGGAGAAGGCGAGCAGTACTTC	CASSHRGGEGEQYF	-	-	TRBV14	TRBJ2-7
TGTGCTAGTGGTTTGGGCAGGGAAAATCAGCCCCAGCATTTT	CASGLGRENQPQHF	-	-	TRBV12-5	TRBJ1-5
TGTGCTAGTGGTTTGGAGGGGAATGGTGAGCAGTTCTTC	CASGLEGNGEQFF	-	-	TRBV12-5	TRBJ2-1
TGTGCCAGCTCACCAAGGAGGGAGACACTGACCGGGGAGCTGTTTTTT	CASSPRRETLTGELFF	-	once	TRBV18	TRBJ2-2
TGTGCCACCAAGCCGGGACAGGGGTCCGAGCAGTACTTC	CATKPGQGSEQYF	TRBD1	-	TRBV19	TRBJ2-7
TGTGCCAGCTCAAACCAATGGGGCTACACCTTC	CASSNQWGYTF	-	-	TRBV18	TRBJ1-2
TGTGCCAGCAGTCCAGGACAGGGGTTAGAGCAGTACTTC	CASSPGQGLEQYF	TRBD1	once	TRBV11-2	TRBJ2-7
TGCAGCGTTCTAGCGGGGGGGCACGAGACCCAGTACTTC	CSVLAGGHETQYF	TRBD2	-	TRBV29-1	TRBJ2-5
TGCGCCAGCAGCCGGAGGGACGACGACTCTGGGGCCAACGTCCTGACTTTC	CASSRRDDDSGANVLTF	-	many	TRBV4-1	TRBJ2-6
TGTGCCATCAGTGAGTCGACTCCAGAATCGAGAGGCTACACCTTC	CAISESTPESRGYTF	-	-	TRBV10-3	TRBJ1-2
TGCAGCGTTCGGACAGGTACTAGCACAGATACGCAGTATTTT	CSVRTGTSTDTQYF	TRBD1	once	TRBV29-1	TRBJ2-3
TGTGCCAGCAGGGGGGACTCCGGATCTGCTACGCAGTATTTT	CASRGDSGSATQYF	-	-	TRBV7-3	TRBJ2-3
TGTGCCAGCGGTAGCGGGGGAGGGGCCGGGGAGCTGTTTTTT	CASGSGGGAGELFF	TRBD2	-	TRBV28	TRBJ2-2
TGTGCCACTGAGCAACAACCGAACACTGAAGCTTTCTTT	CATEQQPNTEAFF	-	few	TRBV6-1	TRBJ1-1
TGTGCCACCGCCGTTAGCTCCTACGAGCAGTACTTC	CATAVSSYEQYF	-	-	TRBV2	TRBJ2-7
TGTGCCATCAGGGGAGCGACGGAAGCTTTCTTT	CAIRGATEAFF	-	-	TRBV10-3	TRBJ1-1
TGTGCCAGCACCAAGACAGCAACAAACTCCTACGAGCAGTACTTC	CASTKTATNSYEQYF	-	-	TRBV6-5	TRBJ2-7
TGTGCCAGCTCAAGGGGGAGCACAGATACGCAGTATTTT	CASSRGSTDTQYF	-	few	TRBV18	TRBJ2-3
TGTGCCAGCAGTGAAGGTGGAGGAGTTTACACAGATACGCAGTATTTT	CASSEGGGVYTDTQYF	-	-	TRBV6-1	TRBJ2-3
TGTGCCAGCAGCTTACAGGGGGGAGTTTATACAGATACGCAGTATTTT	CASSLQGGVYTDTQYF	-	-	TRBV7-2	TRBJ2-3
TGTGCCTGGACGGTGAAGACAGGGGATGAAAAACTGTTTTTT	CAWTVKTGDEKLFF	TRBD1	few	TRBV30	TRBJ1-4
TGTGCCTGGACATCCTCAGGGCAGGGGTATAGCTCCTACGAGCAGTACTTC	CAWTSSGQGYSSYEQYF	-	-	TRBV30	TRBJ2-7
TGTGCCAGCCAAGGACTGAGGAACACTGAAGCTTTCTTT	CASQGLRNTEAFF	-	-	TRBV25-1	TRBJ1-1
TGTGCCAGCAGTTTAACCTACAATGAGCAGTTCTTC	CASSLTYNEQFF	-	-	TRBV28	TRBJ2-1
TGTGCCAGCAGGAAAACAGGGAACACTGAAGCTTTCTTT	CASRKTGNTEAFF	-	-	TRBV6-5	TRBJ1-1